The entry below describes one T cell receptor (beta chain). TCRdb re-called the reads with MiXCR, one entry per CDR3 protein. The profile shows just under 300,000 distinct CDR3 sequences, about a tenth of them singletons. This entry belongs to a study of T cell repertoires in cytomegalovirus infection. Overall study context: Indications of both CMV infection and matching HLA type were provided by public TCR beta signatures.

The CDR3 length is 14 residues. Germline assignment: CDR1 DFQATT and CDR2 SNEGSKA (reference sequence). V was pared by 7 bases and J by 7 bases, with 20 bases between. Sequences were obtained from PBMCs. J is TRBJ1-5 and V is TRBV20-1, with D hard to call. This receptor was taken from a human donor in good health (CMV status not recorded). Some clones in this sample may be carry-over from other donors' samples. The CDR3 sequence: CSVLPPSERQPQHF. The CDR3 DNA sequence: TGCAGTGTATTACCCCCCTCCGAACGGCAGCCCCAGCATTTT.